This TCR beta chain was sequenced for a study of blood T cell repertoires in COVID-19. Turning to the study itself: The United States, Italy and Spain provided the acute and convalescent COVID-19 samples.

Libraries were prepared by immunoSEQ multiplex PCR; TCRdb keeps only in-frame clonotypes and omits some of them. The data show fewer than 80,000 clones, more than 80% seen once. Germline V gene data show CDR1 as KGHSH and CDR2 as LQKENI. V lost 3 bases and J lost 4, with 13 bases in between. CDR3 size: 15 residues. The TCR originated in a man aged 25 to 40 with acute or convalescent COVID-19. The source material was peripheral blood. The chain uses TRBV18 and TRBJ2-1; the D is unclear. The CDR3 sequence is CASSPQRGPYNEQFF. The CDR3 DNA follows: TGTGCCAGCTCACCCCAGCGCGGTCCGTACAATGAGCAGTTCTTC.